This T cell receptor beta chain was obtained from a study of prognosis after radiotherapy for stage I lung cancer. Background on the study: Adenocarcinoma was the tumor type in around twelve patients, squamous cell carcinoma in roughly seven. Study-wide findings and caveats: Patients who went on to get distant metastases had lower Shannon entropy after stereotactic body radiation therapy. The tumor specificity of expanded TCR clones remained undetermined.

In regard to this clonotype: Its antigen is undetermined.

Genomic DNA yielded TCR beta CDR3, amplified by two-round multiplex PCR. Initially, in first-round PCR, primers specific to each TRBV and TRBJ gene were used. Universal primers were used in the second round of PCR. MiXCR was run by TCRdb on the multiplex PCR reads, yielding one entry per CDR3 protein. This sample yields 30,000 to 40,000 distinct CDR3 sequences, of which approximately 25% are seen a single time; less than 30% belongs to the top ten. V lost 5 bases to trimming and J lost 6 bases, with 17 bases between them. This CDR3 spans 15 amino acids. The germline V gene has CDR1 SEHNR and CDR2 FQNEAQ (reference sequence).

The receptor comes from a donor over 45 with non-small cell lung cancer. The chain couples TRBV7-9 to TRBJ2-1; D is unresolved. The input for sequencing was PBMCs, taken before or after stereotactic body radiation therapy (not recorded which). CDR3 sequence reads: CASSLPPVDSNEQFF. In DNA, the CDR3 is TGTGCCAGCAGCCTCCCCCCAGTGGATAGCAATGAGCAGTTCTTC.